The entry that follows covers one T cell receptor beta chain sequence. Its antigen remains unknown. TCRdb used MiXCR to reprocess the 5' RACE reads, holding one entry per CDR3 protein. The table has hundreds of thousands of distinct CDR3 sequences, 25% seen once; the top ten hold approximately 12%. This specimen belongs to a study of T-cell memory formation after mild COVID-19. The CDR3 consists of 16 residues. Germline-derived CDR1 and CDR2 are SGHTA and FQGNSA. The J segment lost 8 bases and the V segment lost 2 bases, leaving 14 bases of the junction unmatched. Study results and limitations: CD8+ contracting clones occupied EMRA, while CD4+ ones occupied mainly CM and EM. Detection of some responders pre-infection suggested pre-existing cross-reactive memory T cells participated.

The TCR sequence derives from an adult woman who had mild COVID-19 (a few samples of this study predate the infection). Cell type and time point are not known. The chain is built from TRBV7-2 and TRBJ1-2; 7 bases match TRBD1. Source material: PBMCs or a T cell subset sorted from them (not recorded which). CDR3 region: CASSLPSGGRMRGYTF. In nucleotides, the CDR3 is TGTGCCAGCAGCTTACCGTCAGGGGGGCGTATGCGGGGCTACACCTTC. Full variable domain (rest looked up from reference TRBV7-2 and TRBJ1-2): GAGVSQSPSNKVTEKGKDVELRCDPISGHTALYWYRQSLGQGLEFLIYFQGNSAPDKSGLPSDRFSAERTGGSVSTLTIQRTQQEDSAVYLCASSLPSGGRMRGYTFGSGTRLTVV.